The rows below give T cell receptor beta chains drawn from one sample of a study of blood T cells in healthy people across ages. Each CDR3 protein is one row after TCRdb ran MiXCR on the 5' RACE reads. The table shows about 770,000 distinct CDR3 sequences, with 44% occurring only once. Sequences were obtained from blood. Receptor source: a man in his fifties or sixties in good health. The CDR3 runs from the conserved cysteine through the conserved F or W. The D gene is left open where the match is weak. The size field is filled for only some rows; it gives once, few, many or a size class.

clone size,J gene,D gene,V gene,CDR3 protein,CDR3 DNA
few,TRBJ2-4,-,TRBV12-3/TRBV12-4,CASTRRRGALDKNIQYF,TGTGCCAGCACTCGGCGACGGGGGGCTCTCGACAAAAACATTCAGTACTTC
-,TRBJ2-5,TRBD2,TRBV27,CASSLSGWLAGDNEQYF,TGTGCCAGCAGTTTATCCGGTTGGCTAGCGGGGGACAATGAGCAGTACTTC
many,TRBJ2-1,-,TRBV12-3/TRBV12-4,CASSLGLNEQFF,TGTGCCAGCAGTTTAGGGTTGAATGAGCAGTTCTTC
few,TRBJ2-7,-,TRBV10-3,CATRTRIEQYF,TGTGCCACAAGGACAAGGATCGAGCAGTACTTC
-,TRBJ1-5,-,TRBV20-1,CSVGGGPQHF,TGCAGCGTCGGCGGGGGGCCCCAGCATTTT
-,TRBJ2-7,TRBD2,TRBV9,CASSPFRGLGLETRYF,TGTGCCAGCAGCCCCTTCCGGGGACTAGGTTTAGAGACCCGGTACTTC
-,TRBJ2-6,-,TRBV7-2,CASRTRRAGANVLTF,TGTGCCAGCAGGACTAGGAGGGCCGGGGCCAACGTCCTGACTTTC
-,TRBJ2-3,-,TRBV4-3,CASSQDKGNTQYF,TGCGCCAGCAGCCAAGATAAGGGGAATACGCAGTATTTT
-,TRBJ2-1,-,TRBV9,CASSSTPTGNEQFF,TGTGCCAGCAGCTCCACCCCAACGGGGAATGAGCAGTTCTTC
few,TRBJ2-5,-,TRBV10-3,CAISDGGARETQYF,TGTGCCATCAGTGATGGGGGGGCAAGAGAGACCCAGTACTTC
-,TRBJ2-6,-,TRBV20-1,CSASGRGANVLTF,TGCAGTGCTTCAGGGCGTGGGGCCAACGTCCTGACTTTC
-,TRBJ2-1,-,TRBV20-1,CSARASREEQFF,TGCAGTGCTCGAGCCTCGAGGGAAGAGCAGTTCTTC
-,TRBJ2-5,-,TRBV6-2/TRBV6-3,CASSDAGGRTQYF,TGTGCCAGCAGTGACGCCGGAGGACGGACCCAGTACTTC
-,TRBJ2-3,-,TRBV20-1,CSARPYREQSTDTQYF,TGCAGTGCTAGACCCTACAGGGAGCAGAGCACAGATACGCAGTATTTT
-,TRBJ2-5,-,TRBV20-1,CSAKGPQETQYF,TGCAGTGCTAAAGGACCACAAGAGACCCAGTACTTC
-,TRBJ1-5,-,TRBV15,CATSRDVSGFYSNQPQHF,TGTGCCACCAGCAGAGATGTGTCGGGATTTTATAGCAATCAGCCCCAGCATTTT
-,TRBJ2-7,-,TRBV20-1,CSAGRGYNEQYF,TGCAGTGCCGGACGGGGGTACAATGAGCAGTACTTC
once,TRBJ2-7,TRBD1,TRBV7-9,CASSSGPGQGPSYEQYF,TGTGCCAGCAGCTCGGGACCGGGACAGGGCCCCTCCTACGAGCAGTACTTC
-,TRBJ2-5,-,TRBV27,CASSLSGRTQETQYF,TGTGCCAGCAGTTTATCGGGACGGACGCAAGAGACCCAGTACTTC
-,TRBJ2-2,-,TRBV3-1,CASSHQWRGLHTGELFF,TGTGCCAGCAGCCACCAATGGAGGGGCCTACACACCGGGGAGCTGTTTTTT
once,TRBJ2-5,TRBD1,TRBV6-2/TRBV6-3,CASSYSTGAKTQYF,TGTGCCAGCAGTTACTCCACAGGGGCCAAGACCCAGTACTTC
few,TRBJ2-1,-,TRBV3-1,CASAWAYNEQFF,TGTGCCAGCGCCTGGGCCTACAATGAGCAGTTCTTC
few,TRBJ1-5,TRBD1,TRBV7-2,CASSSETGNGNQPQHF,TGTGCCAGCAGCTCCGAGACAGGGAATGGCAATCAGCCCCAGCATTTT
-,TRBJ2-6,-,TRBV24-1,CATSSGLEGANVLTF,TGTGCCACCAGTTCCGGGCTGGAAGGGGCCAACGTCCTGACTTTC
-,TRBJ2-1,-,TRBV11-1,CASSQGWGQETQFF,TGTGCCAGCAGTCAAGGCTGGGGGCAGGAGACCCAGTTCTTC
-,TRBJ2-7,-,TRBV29-1,CSVADSPLFFYEQYF,TGCAGCGTGGCAGACAGCCCCTTATTCTTCTACGAGCAGTACTTC
-,TRBJ2-7,-,TRBV20-1,CSGAGHLKPYEQYF,TGCAGTGGTGCGGGACACCTTAAACCCTACGAGCAGTACTTC
-,TRBJ2-1,TRBD1,TRBV13,CASEGASDEQFF,TGTGCCAGTGAGGGGGCATCCGATGAGCAGTTCTTC
few,TRBJ2-7,-,TRBV20-1,CSARATGTKVVEQYF,TGCAGTGCTAGGGCTACCGGGACCAAGGTAGTCGAGCAGTACTTC
few,TRBJ2-2,-,TRBV13,CASTSSAGRPGGELFF,TGTGCCAGCACCTCCTCGGCAGGCCGTCCCGGCGGGGAGCTGTTTTTT
-,TRBJ2-3,TRBD1,TRBV20-1,CSARDWTGGMEDTQYF,TGCAGTGCTAGAGATTGGACAGGGGGAATGGAAGATACGCAGTATTTT
few,TRBJ2-5,TRBD2,TRBV25-1,CASTLAGGLETQYF,TGTGCCAGCACACTAGCGGGGGGGCTGGAGACCCAGTACTTC
-,TRBJ2-4,TRBD2,TRBV7-3,CASSLAPGLANIQYF,TGTGCCAGCAGCTTGGCCCCGGGACTAGCGAACATTCAGTACTTC
few,TRBJ2-5,-,TRBV7-7,CASSSQGMETQYF,TGTGCTAGCAGCTCCCAGGGGATGGAGACCCAGTACTTC
-,TRBJ2-1,TRBD2,TRBV9,CASSVARAGGYNEQFF,TGTGCCAGCAGCGTAGCTCGGGCGGGGGGTTACAATGAGCAGTTCTTC
-,TRBJ2-3,TRBD2,TRBV9,CASSVSGGGARVQYF,TGTGCCAGCAGCGTTAGTGGCGGGGGGGCCCGGGTTCAGTATTTT
-,TRBJ1-5,TRBD1,TRBV7-8,CASSSRQGQPQHF,TGTGCCAGCAGCTCGCGACAGGGGCAGCCCCAGCATTTT
-,TRBJ1-4,-,TRBV29-1,CSVEREWGGKLFF,TGCAGCGTTGAACGAGAGTGGGGGGGAAAACTGTTTTTT
-,TRBJ2-5,-,TRBV6-1,CASSPDGNNEQYF,TGTGCCAGCAGCCCCGACGGCAACAATGAGCAGTACTTC
-,TRBJ1-5,-,TRBV7-2,CASSLGVREANQPQHF,TGTGCCAGCAGCTTAGGTGTCAGGGAGGCCAATCAGCCCCAGCATTTT